What follows are 13 T cell receptor beta chains derived from one specimen sequenced in a study of beta chain features in type 1 diabetes. Sequenced material consisted of expressed TCRB transcripts (all of the isolated RNA was reverse transcribed). The assay was immunoSEQ multiplex PCR, and TCRdb's table has in-frame clones only and misses some. The sample lists just under 150,000 clones, under 11% seen once, with roughly 1.3% in the top ten. Sequencing input: naive CD4+ T cells from blood. These receptor sequences come from a man younger than 30 in good health.

In DNA, the CDR3 is TGTGCCTGGAGGAAGGGACTAGGGGCTGTTATAGGCACAGATACGCAGTATTTT. Translating it yields CAWRKGLGAVIGTDTQYF. The chain uses TRBV30 and TRBJ2-3; the match to TRBD2 covers 8 bases. The germline V gene encodes CDR1 GTSNPN and CDR2 SVGIG (reference sequence). J lost 1 base, V lost 3 bases, and 15 bases had no gene match. This CDR3 is built from 18 residues.

The sample holds many counts of this clone. This chain uses TRBV7-9 with TRBJ2-1; 8 nucleotides match TRBD2. The J segment lost 9 bases and the V segment lost 8 bases, leaving 6 bases of the junction unmatched. This CDR3 comprises 12 residues. Germline CDR1 SEHNR, CDR2 FQNEAQ (reference sequence). This chain's CDR3 is CASPLAGGEQFF. The CDR3 bases are TGTGCCAGCCCCTTGGCGGGGGGTGAGCAGTTCTTC.

The chain combines TRBV9 with TRBJ1-5; no reliable D call. Looked up from germline, CDR1 is SGDLS and CDR2 is YYNGEE. This CDR3 region has 15 residues. The germline V and J ends were trimmed by 4 bases and 0 bases, with 11 bases remaining between them. As DNA, the CDR3 is TGTGCCAGCAGCCCAGGACTGATTAGCAATCAGCCCCAGCATTTT. Translating gives CASSPGLISNQPQHF.

This clone was seen more than once but under ten times. This sequence joins TRBV6-5 and TRBJ2-1; 11 bases agree with TRBD2. This CDR3 contains 13 residues. Germline V gives CDR1 MNHEY, CDR2 SVGAGI. J gave up 10 bases and V 1 base, and 0 bases lay outside the gene matches. In DNA, the CDR3 is TGTGCCAGCAGTTACTGGACTAGCGGGGAGCAGTTCTTC. Translating gives CASSYWTSGEQFF.

The chain combines TRBV7-3 with TRBJ1-3; D may be TRBD1 (5 bases). Germline V gives CDR1 SGHTA, CDR2 FQGTGA. Trimming took 0 bases from V and 2 from J, leaving 5 bases between them. The CDR3 spans 14 residues. The DNA for the CDR3 is TGTGCCAGCAGCTTAACAGGGGCTGGAAACACCATATATTTT. Its translation is CASSLTGAGNTIYF.

This sequence joins TRBV2 and TRBJ2-3; D is possibly TRBD1 (6 bases). Per the germline V gene, CDR1 is SNHLY and CDR2 is FYNNEI. The germline V and J ends were trimmed by 5 bases and 0 bases, with 9 bases remaining between them. The CDR3 totals 14 residues. The CDR3 sequence is CASSSGQSTDTQYF. As DNA, the CDR3 is TGTGCCAGCAGTAGCGGACAGAGCACAGATACGCAGTATTTT.

The chain is built from TRBV2 and TRBJ2-7, with 10 bases lining up with TRBD2. CDR3 length: 15 residues. Germline CDR1 and CDR2: SNHLY and FYNNEI. The ends lost 5 bases at V and 0 bases at J; junction bases unmatched: 4. CDR3 sequence reads: CASSIAGGPSYEQYF. The CDR3 DNA is TGTGCCAGCAGTATAGCGGGGGGACCCTCCTACGAGCAGTACTTC.

CDR3 sequence reads: CASSLSYRGRSTEEQYF. The DNA of the CDR3 is TGTGCCAGCAGTTTAAGCTACAGGGGGCGCTCGACGGAAGAGCAGTACTTC. The rearrangement links TRBV28 to TRBJ2-7, with 9 positions matching TRBD1. The germline CDR1 and CDR2 sequences are MDHEN and SYDVKM. With 2 bases clipped from V and 7 bases from J, the junction kept 15 bases outside the gene matches. This CDR3 region has 17 residues.

V and J are TRBV6-1 and TRBJ1-2, with D possibly being TRBD1 (5 bases). V gave up 0 bases and J gave up 4 bases, with 15 bases separating them. The CDR3 sequence is 16 residues long. CDR1 MNHNS and CDR2 SASEGT come from the germline V gene. The CDR3 DNA is TGTGCCAGCAGTGAAGCGCGGGACCCAACTCTCTATGGCTACACCTTC. It translates to CASSEARDPTLYGYTF.

This clone showed up just a few times. This chain links TRBV5-1 with TRBJ2-1, with TRBD1 identical over 7 bases. Germline V CDR1 and CDR2: SGHRS, YFSETQ. The CDR3 runs to 17 residues. V was pared by 4 bases and J by 1 base, with 11 bases of the junction left unmatched. The CDR3 sequence is CASSTPQNRGSYNEQFF. DNA of the CDR3: TGCGCCAGCAGCACCCCGCAAAACAGGGGTTCCTACAATGAGCAGTTCTTC.

This clone was detected only a few times. The J gene is TRBJ2-7, the V gene TRBV28; D uncertain. The CDR3 runs to 12 residues. The V gene's germline CDR1 is MDHEN and CDR2 SYDVKM. V was trimmed by 4 bases and J by 3 bases, leaving 7 bases between them. CDR3 coding DNA: TGTGCCAGCAGTTCCTCAGTCTACGAGCAGTACTTC. This encodes CASSSSVYEQYF.

This clone was counted only a few times. The chain couples TRBV19 to TRBJ1-3; D unclear. V was trimmed by 6 bases and J by 4 bases, leaving 10 bases between them. The CDR3 sequence is 13 residues long. Germline lookup yields CDR1 LNHDA and CDR2 SQIVND (reference sequence). The CDR3 region is CASSLGGGNTIYF. CDR3 DNA: TGTGCCAGTAGCCTTGGCGGGGGAAACACCATATATTTT.

The table lists this clone with a few counts. The rearrangement uses TRBV4-2 and TRBJ2-7; 10 nucleotides match TRBD1. CDR1 and CDR2 from the germline V gene are LGHNA and YNFKEQ. CDR3 length: 17 residues. V dropped 1 base and J dropped 3; count of bases not matched to a gene: 9. This CDR3 reads CASSQGGLRDRGYEQYF. The CDR3 nucleotides are TGTGCCAGCAGCCAAGGGGGTCTCCGGGACAGGGGCTACGAGCAGTACTTC.